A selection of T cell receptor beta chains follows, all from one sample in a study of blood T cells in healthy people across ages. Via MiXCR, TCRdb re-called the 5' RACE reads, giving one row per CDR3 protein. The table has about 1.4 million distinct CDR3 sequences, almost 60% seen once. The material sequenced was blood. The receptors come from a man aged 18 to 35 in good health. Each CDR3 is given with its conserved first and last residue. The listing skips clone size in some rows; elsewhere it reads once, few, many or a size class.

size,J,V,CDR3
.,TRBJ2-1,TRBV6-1,CASTPDLSYNEQFF
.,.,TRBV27,CASSSGPNEQYF
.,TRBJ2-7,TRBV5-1,CASSYLQGGYEQYF
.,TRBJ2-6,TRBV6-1,CASSQRQGRSGANVLTF
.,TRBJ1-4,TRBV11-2,CASSLLAGAWTNEKLFF
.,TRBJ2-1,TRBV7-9,CASTDGSEQFF
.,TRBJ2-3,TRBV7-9,CASSLGDPDATDTQYF
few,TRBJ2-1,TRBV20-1,CSAPDRDIYNEQFF
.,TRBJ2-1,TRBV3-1,CASSQGLARSYNEQFF
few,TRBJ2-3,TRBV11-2,CASSLDWSGPTDTQYF
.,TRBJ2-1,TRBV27,CASSLWAGNNEQFF
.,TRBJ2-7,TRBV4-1,CASSSFSGGRSEQYF
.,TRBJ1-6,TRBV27,CASKAGQLENSPLHF
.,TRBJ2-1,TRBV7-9,CASSLTPTGGVPRQNNEQFF
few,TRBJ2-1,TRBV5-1,CASSLENTREQFF
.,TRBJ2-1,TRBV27,CASRDILYNEQFF
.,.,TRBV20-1,CSAGDSGGRVSLYEQYF
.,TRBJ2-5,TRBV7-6,CASSSRGAAKIWEIQYF
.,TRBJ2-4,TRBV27,CASSSYMHRQYF
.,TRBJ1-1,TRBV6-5,CASSQDVRGYTEAFF
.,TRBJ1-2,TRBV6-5,CASTLSGREGGYTF
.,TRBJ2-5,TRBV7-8,CASSLLDFQETQYF
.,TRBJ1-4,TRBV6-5,CASSTGTGMEKLFF
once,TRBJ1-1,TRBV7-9,CASSTDRGEAFF
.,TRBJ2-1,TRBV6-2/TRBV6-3,CASSSADPGERNSYNEQFF
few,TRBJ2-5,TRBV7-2,CASSFGGPETQYF
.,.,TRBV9,CASSAQGRTGGRETQYF
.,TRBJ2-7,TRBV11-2,CASSLVDGPSYEQYF
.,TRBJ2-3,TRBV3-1,CASHGSGGAYYTQYF
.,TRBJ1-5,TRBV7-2,CASSLRVGPQHF
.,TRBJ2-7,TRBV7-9,CASSWTSGASYEQYF
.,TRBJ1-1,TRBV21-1,CASSKMGCGGGNTEAFF
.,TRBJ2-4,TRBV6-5,CASSATGNKNIQYF
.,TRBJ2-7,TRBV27,CASLSDSYEQYF
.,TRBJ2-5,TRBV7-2,CASSPLTSGGLGETQYF
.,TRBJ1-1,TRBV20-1,CSASPGAGRVTEAFF